This is a list of T cell receptor beta chains from one sample in a study of cytomegalovirus exposure and HLA in healthy donors. Libraries were prepared by immunoSEQ multiplex PCR; TCRdb keeps only in-frame clonotypes and omits some of them. The table shows tens of thousands of clones, with roughly 63% occurring only once. The sample comprised PBMCs. These receptors came from a woman aged 50 to 60 in good health and CMV-seropositive. Each CDR3 is given with its conserved first and last residue. D genes are given only for firm matches. For some rows the clone size is stated as once, few or many, or as a class when expanded; others skip it.

cdr3_aa cdr3_nt clone_size j_call d_call v_call
CAWSVEGGALIYEQYF TGTGCCTGGAGTGTAGAGGGGGGGGCTCTGATCTACGAGCAGTACTTC . TRBJ2-7 . TRBV30
CASSRTAAGANVLTF TGTGCCAGCAGTCGGACAGCTGCTGGGGCCAACGTCCTGACTTTC . TRBJ2-6 . TRBV6-5
CASRGTAGNTIYF TGTGCCTCGCGGGGGACTGCTGGAAACACCATATATTTT . TRBJ1-3 . TRBV5-5
CASSFGLGETQYF TGTGCCAGCAGCTTCGGACTGGGGGAGACCCAGTACTTC . TRBJ2-5 . TRBV7-3
CASSHAYPGVGELFF TGCGCCAGCAGCCACGCCTACCCGGGTGTCGGGGAGCTGTTTTTT . TRBJ2-2 . TRBV4-3
CASKRTGEETQYF TGTGCCAGCAAACGGACAGGGGAAGAGACCCAGTACTTC once TRBJ2-5 TRBD1 TRBV6-1
CASSQEGIGLESDTQYF TGTGCCAGCAGCCAAGAAGGGATAGGACTAGAGTCAGATACGCAGTATTTT few TRBJ2-3 TRBD2 TRBV5-6
CASSIGASYTDTQYF TGTGCCAGTAGTATAGGAGCCTCATACACAGATACGCAGTATTTT . TRBJ2-3 . TRBV19
CAWTGTRLGEQFF TGTGCCTGGACTGGGACTAGATTAGGTGAGCAGTTCTTC . TRBJ2-1 TRBD2 TRBV30
CASSIRDSGSPLHF TGTGCCAGCAGTATCCGGGACAGTGGTTCACCCCTCCACTTT . TRBJ1-6 TRBD1 TRBV6-5
CATSSRTGGTYEQYF TGTGCCACCAGCTCCCGAACAGGGGGCACCTACGAGCAGTACTTC once TRBJ2-7 TRBD1 TRBV15
CASSPGLAGGTYNEQFF TGTGCCAGCAGTCCCGGACTAGCGGGGGGGACCTACAATGAGCAGTTCTTC . TRBJ2-1 TRBD2 TRBV27
CASSYYPRDRVSPLHF TGCGCCAGCTCCTATTACCCCCGGGACAGGGTCTCACCCCTCCACTTT . TRBJ1-6 TRBD1 TRBV10-2
CASSYREPHHNYGYTF TGTGCCAGCAGCTACCGGGAGCCCCATCATAACTATGGCTACACCTTC . TRBJ1-2 . TRBV7-3
CASSDLTGGENYGYTF TGTGCCAGCAGTGACCTGACAGGGGGCGAGAACTATGGCTACACCTTC . TRBJ1-2 TRBD1 TRBV6-1
CASSARLGVQSEQFF TGTGCCAGCAGCGCTCGACTAGGAGTTCAGAGCGAGCAGTTCTTC . TRBJ2-1 . TRBV9
CASSYSGNEVYEQYF TGTGCCAGCAGCTATTCCGGGAACGAGGTCTACGAGCAGTACTTC . TRBJ2-7 . TRBV6-5
CASSPGTGSYEQYF TGTGCCAGCAGCCCCGGGACAGGGTCCTACGAGCAGTACTTC few TRBJ2-7 TRBD1 TRBV5-6
CASPSGLLYFYEQYF TGTGCCAGCCCATCGGGACTTCTTTATTTCTACGAGCAGTACTTC . TRBJ2-7 . TRBV2
CASSGGPGETNEKLFF TGTGCCAGCAGTGGAGGGCCCGGGGAAACTAATGAAAAACTGTTTTTT . TRBJ1-4 . TRBV11-2
CASGRQGDSEAFF TGTGCCTCCGGCAGGCAGGGCGATTCTGAAGCTTTCTTT once TRBJ1-1 . TRBV10-3
CASSFAFKGQPNTEAFF TGTGCCAGCAGCTTTGCCTTTAAGGGACAGCCAAACACTGAAGCTTTCTTT . TRBJ1-1 TRBD1 TRBV7-9
CSVEVRGQTTEAFF TGCAGCGTTGAAGTTCGGGGACAAACCACTGAAGCTTTCTTT . TRBJ1-1 . TRBV29-1
CASSVALGLAGNTGELFF TGTGCCAGCAGCGTAGCATTGGGGCTAGCGGGGAACACCGGGGAGCTGTTTTTT . TRBJ2-2 TRBD2 TRBV9
CSVEEGMSEAFF TGCAGCGTTGAGGAGGGGATGAGCGAAGCTTTCTTT . TRBJ1-1 . TRBV29-1
CATGTGSLYTEAFF TGTGCCACCGGGACAGGGTCATTGTACACTGAAGCTTTCTTT once TRBJ1-1 TRBD1 TRBV10-3
CAILSLSSYNSPLHF TGCGCCATCCTCTCCCTGAGCTCCTATAATTCACCCCTCCACTTT few TRBJ1-6 . TRBV5-1
CASSEAGGPQETQYF TGCGCCAGCAGTGAGGCAGGGGGCCCGCAAGAGACCCAGTACTTC few TRBJ2-5 TRBD1 TRBV10-2
CASSWTSGSTDTQYF TGTGCCAGCTCCTGGACTAGCGGTAGCACAGATACGCAGTATTTT . TRBJ2-3 TRBD2 TRBV6-6
CASSRQGIGYVADTQYF TGTGCCAGCAGCCGACAGGGAATTGGGTATGTCGCAGATACGCAGTATTTT . TRBJ2-3 TRBD1 TRBV11-2
CAWSPPGTQNQPQHF TGTGCCTGGTCACCTCCAGGAACCCAAAATCAGCCCCAGCATTTT . TRBJ1-5 . TRBV30
CASSPQGYNQPQHF TGTGCCAGCAGCCCCCAGGGGTACAATCAGCCCCAGCATTTT . TRBJ1-5 . TRBV5-6
CASSREGAEGTEAFF TGCGCCAGCAGCCGGGAAGGGGCGGAGGGAACTGAAGCTTTCTTT . TRBJ1-1 . TRBV5-1
CASSRDSITSYEQYF TGTGCCAGCAGCCGGGACAGTATAACCTCCTACGAGCAGTACTTC few TRBJ2-7 TRBD1 TRBV7-3
CASSIPETGGSYTEAFF TGTGCCAGTAGTATACCCGAGACAGGGGGAAGTTACACTGAAGCTTTCTTT . TRBJ1-1 TRBD1 TRBV19
CASSPEQGALRGYTF TGTGCCAGCTCACCAGAACAGGGGGCCCTTAGGGGCTACACCTTC . TRBJ1-2 TRBD1 TRBV18
CSVGDRDTEAFF TGCAGCGTGGGAGACAGGGACACTGAAGCTTTCTTT many TRBJ1-1 TRBD1 TRBV29-1
CASREDSMNTEAFF TGTGCCAGCAGGGAGGACAGTATGAACACTGAAGCTTTCTTT many TRBJ1-1 . TRBV2
CASSPLWEGSGDEQYF TGTGCCAGCAGTCCCCTATGGGAGGGATCAGGTGACGAGCAGTACTTC once TRBJ2-7 TRBD2 TRBV28
CASSGGPAQPQHF TGCGCCAGCAGTGGGGGCCCGGCTCAGCCCCAGCATTTT . TRBJ1-5 . TRBV10-1
CASSLSTEPIANYGYTF TGTGCCAGCAGCTTATCGACAGAGCCCATAGCTAACTATGGCTACACCTTC . TRBJ1-2 . TRBV9
CASSGWGASYGYTF TGCGCCAGCAGTGGGTGGGGAGCCTCCTATGGCTACACCTTC . TRBJ1-2 . TRBV10-2
CAWSDWDTHRQPQHF TGTGCCTGGAGTGACTGGGACACTCACAGGCAGCCCCAGCATTTT once TRBJ1-5 . TRBV30
CASSLRQVEGRRGYTF TGCGCCAGCAGCTTACGTCAGGTGGAGGGGCGGCGGGGCTACACCTTC . TRBJ1-2 . TRBV5-1
CASSIHLTGELFF TGTGCCAGCAGTATCCACCTAACCGGGGAGCTGTTTTTT . TRBJ2-2 . TRBV27
CASSPRDRGRGGYTF TGTGCCAGCAGTCCCCGGGACAGGGGGCGTGGGGGCTACACCTTC once TRBJ1-2 TRBD1 TRBV6-1
CASSLGATINEKLFF TGTGCCAGCAGCTTAGGTGCGACTATTAATGAAAAACTGTTTTTT . TRBJ1-4 . TRBV7-2
CASSPTTHRATVHEQYF TGTGCCAGCAGTCCGACAACACACAGGGCGACGGTCCACGAGCAGTACTTC few TRBJ2-7 . TRBV28
CASSLGHDGYTF TGTGCCAGCAGCCTTGGACACGATGGCTACACCTTC few TRBJ1-2 . TRBV5-6